This TCR beta chain was sequenced for a study of glioma-infiltrating T cells after dendritic cell vaccination. Across the whole study: Dendritic cell vaccination trial patients had either newly diagnosed or recurrent glioblastoma. Study-level points and caveats: Higher TCR clonality did not directly relate to longer survival.

V lost 4 bases to trimming and J lost 3 bases, with 15 bases between them. Germline lookup yields CDR1 LNHDA and CDR2 SQIVND (reference sequence). CDR3 length equals 16 residues. A word on this clone: Its antigen is unknown.

TCRdb's copy holds only in-frame clones and misses some; the assay was immunoSEQ multiplex PCR. This table has more than 95,000 clones, roughly 79% appearing once. Isocitrate dehydrogenase mutation was absent in all glioblastoma patients. PBMC were collected before vaccination, two weeks after the third vaccination, and at progression. The sequence derives from a human donor with glioblastoma. The chain is built from TRBV19 and TRBJ2-2; possibly TRBD2 for D (5 bases). Sequences were derived from blood, sampled before dendritic cell vaccination. CDR3 residues: CASSNGVGVDTGELFF. The CDR3 bases are TGTGCCAGTAGTAACGGGGTGGGCGTGGACACCGGGGAGCTGTTTTTT. Combining the CDR3 with reference TRBV19 and TRBJ2-2 gives the whole variable domain DGGITQSPKYLFRKEGQNVTLSCEQNLNHDAMYWYRQDPGQGLRLIYYSQIVNDFQKGDIAEGYSVSREKKESFPLTVTSAQKNPTAFYLCASSNGVGVDTGELFFGEGSRLTVL.